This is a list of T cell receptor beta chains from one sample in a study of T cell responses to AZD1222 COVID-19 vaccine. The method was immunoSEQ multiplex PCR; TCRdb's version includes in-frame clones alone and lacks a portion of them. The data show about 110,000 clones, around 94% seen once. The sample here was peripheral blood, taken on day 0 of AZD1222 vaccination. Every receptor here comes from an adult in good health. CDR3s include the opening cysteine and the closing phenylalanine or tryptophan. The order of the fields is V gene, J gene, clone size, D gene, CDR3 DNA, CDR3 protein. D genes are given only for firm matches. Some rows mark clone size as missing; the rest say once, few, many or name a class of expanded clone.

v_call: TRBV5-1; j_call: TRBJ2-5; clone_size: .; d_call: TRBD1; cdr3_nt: TGCGCCAGCAGCTTTGGGACAGGCCAAGAGACCCAGTACTTC; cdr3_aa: CASSFGTGQETQYF
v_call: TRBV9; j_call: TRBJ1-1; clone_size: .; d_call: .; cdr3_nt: TGTGCCAGCAGCGCCGTTAGGAGCAGTCGACCTGAAGCTTTCTTT; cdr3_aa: CASSAVRSSRPEAFF
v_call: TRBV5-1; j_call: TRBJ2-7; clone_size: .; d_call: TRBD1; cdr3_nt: TGCGCCAGCAGCTTGGACAGGGGTCTCTACGAGCAGTACTTC; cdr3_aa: CASSLDRGLYEQYF
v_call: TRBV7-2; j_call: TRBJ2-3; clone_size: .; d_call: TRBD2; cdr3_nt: TGTGCCAGCAGCTCACTAGCGGGGGAGGCAGATACGCAGTATTTT; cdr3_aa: CASSSLAGEADTQYF
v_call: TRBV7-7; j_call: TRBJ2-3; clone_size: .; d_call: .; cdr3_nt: TGTGCCAGCAGCTTAGGGTTGGGCAGGGCCACAGATACGCAGTATTTT; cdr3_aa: CASSLGLGRATDTQYF
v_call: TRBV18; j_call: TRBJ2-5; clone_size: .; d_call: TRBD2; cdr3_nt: TGTGCCAGCTCACACTCACTAGCGGGGGATGGAGAGACCCAGTACTTC; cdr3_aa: CASSHSLAGDGETQYF
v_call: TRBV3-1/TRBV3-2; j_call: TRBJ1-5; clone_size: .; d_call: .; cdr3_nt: TGTGCCAGCAGCCCAGGCGGGGGTGTTGGCAATCAGCCCCAGCATTTT; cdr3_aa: CASSPGGGVGNQPQHF
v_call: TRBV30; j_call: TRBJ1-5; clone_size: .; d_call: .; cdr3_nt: TGTGCCTGGGGGACACCAAGAAATCAGCCCCAGCATTTT; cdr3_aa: CAWGTPRNQPQHF
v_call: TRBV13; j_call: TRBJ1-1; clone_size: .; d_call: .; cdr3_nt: TGTGCCAGCAGCTTATTGTTTTTGACTGAAGCTTTCTTT; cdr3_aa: CASSLLFLTEAFF
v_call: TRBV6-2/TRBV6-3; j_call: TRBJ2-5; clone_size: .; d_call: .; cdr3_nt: TGTGCCAGCAGTTACTCGGCGCGCCGAGAGACCCAGTACTTC; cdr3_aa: CASSYSARRETQYF
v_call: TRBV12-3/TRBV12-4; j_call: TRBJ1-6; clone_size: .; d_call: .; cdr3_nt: TGTGCCAGCAGCCGGGACAATTCACCCCTCCACTTT; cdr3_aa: CASSRDNSPLHF
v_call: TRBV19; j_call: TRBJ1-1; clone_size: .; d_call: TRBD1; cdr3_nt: TGTGCCAGTAGTTCCCTGACAGGGTTGGGCGGTGAAGCTTTCTTT; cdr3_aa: CASSSLTGLGGEAFF
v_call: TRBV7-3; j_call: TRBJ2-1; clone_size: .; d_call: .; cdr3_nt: TGTGCCAGCAGCTTAAAACCGAACAATGAGCAGTTCTTC; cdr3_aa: CASSLKPNNEQFF
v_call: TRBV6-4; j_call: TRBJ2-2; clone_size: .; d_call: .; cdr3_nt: TGTGCCAGCAGTGCCGGGACAACCGGGGAGCTGTTTTTT; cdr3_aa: CASSAGTTGELFF
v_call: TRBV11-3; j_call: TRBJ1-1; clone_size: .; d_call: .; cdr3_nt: TGTGCCAGCGCCGACAGCTTTGGCACTGAAGCTTTCTTT; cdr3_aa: CASADSFGTEAFF
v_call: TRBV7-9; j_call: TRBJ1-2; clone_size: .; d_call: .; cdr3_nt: TGTGCCAGCAGCTTAGGCGTGGACAGAGGGTATGGCTACACCTTC; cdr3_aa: CASSLGVDRGYGYTF
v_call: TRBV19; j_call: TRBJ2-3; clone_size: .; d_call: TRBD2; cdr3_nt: TGTGCCAGTAGTATAGGCGGGAGTGGCACAGATACGCAGTATTTT; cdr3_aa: CASSIGGSGTDTQYF
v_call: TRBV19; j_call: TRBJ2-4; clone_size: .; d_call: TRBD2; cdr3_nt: TGTGCCAGTAGTATAGGGAGACTAGCGCTAGCCAAAAACATTCAGTACTTC; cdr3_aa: CASSIGRLALAKNIQYF
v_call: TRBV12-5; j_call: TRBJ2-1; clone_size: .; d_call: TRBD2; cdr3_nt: TGTGCTAGTGGTTTGGTATTGCGGGAGCACGAGTTCTTC; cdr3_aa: CASGLVLREHEFF
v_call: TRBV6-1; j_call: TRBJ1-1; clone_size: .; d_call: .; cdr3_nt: TGTGCCAGCAGTGACGAAGCGGAACTCGAGAACACTGAAGCTTTCTTT; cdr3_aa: CASSDEAELENTEAFF
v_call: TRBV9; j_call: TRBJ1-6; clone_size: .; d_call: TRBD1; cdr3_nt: TGTGCCAGCAGCGCCCGGGGACAGGGATATGACTATAATTCACCCCTCCACTTT; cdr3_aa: CASSARGQGYDYNSPLHF
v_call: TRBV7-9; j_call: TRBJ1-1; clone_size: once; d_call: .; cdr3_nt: TGTGCCAGCAGGGGTACAGGGAACACTGAAGCTTTCTTT; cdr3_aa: CASRGTGNTEAFF
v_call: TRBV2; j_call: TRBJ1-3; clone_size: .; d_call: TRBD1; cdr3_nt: TGTGCCAGCAGTACAGGGGAGACGAACACCATATATTTT; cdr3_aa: CASSTGETNTIYF
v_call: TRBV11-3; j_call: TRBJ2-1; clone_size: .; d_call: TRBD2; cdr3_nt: TGTGCCAGCAGTTTAAGCGGGGCCTCCTACAATGAGCAGTTCTTC; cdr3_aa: CASSLSGASYNEQFF
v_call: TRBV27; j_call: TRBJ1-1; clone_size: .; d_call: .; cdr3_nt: TGTGCCAGCAGGGGCACTGAAGCTTTCTTT; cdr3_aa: CASRGTEAFF
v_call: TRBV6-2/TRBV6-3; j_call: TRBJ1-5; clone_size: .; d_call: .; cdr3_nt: TGTGCCAGCAGTTACCCTTGGACAGTTTATAGCAATCAGCCCCAGCATTTT; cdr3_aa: CASSYPWTVYSNQPQHF
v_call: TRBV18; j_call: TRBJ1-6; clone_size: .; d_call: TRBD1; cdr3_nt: TGTGCCAGCTCACGAGACAGGGCCTCGAGTAATTCACCCCTCCACTTT; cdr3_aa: CASSRDRASSNSPLHF
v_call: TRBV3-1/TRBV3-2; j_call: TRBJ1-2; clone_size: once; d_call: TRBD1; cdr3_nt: TGTGCCAGCAGCCAAGATGGGACAGGGTCAAGAGGCTACACCTTC; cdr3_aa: CASSQDGTGSRGYTF
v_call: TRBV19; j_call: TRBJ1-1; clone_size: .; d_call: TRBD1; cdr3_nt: TGTGCCAGTAGAAAGACAGGGGGTATCACTGAAGCTTTCTTT; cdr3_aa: CASRKTGGITEAFF
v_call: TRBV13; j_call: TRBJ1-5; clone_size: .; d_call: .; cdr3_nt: TGTGCCAGCAGCTTAAGGCCCAATCAGCCCCAGCATTTT; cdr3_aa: CASSLRPNQPQHF
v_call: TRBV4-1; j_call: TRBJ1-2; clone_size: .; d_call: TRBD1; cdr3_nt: TGCGCCAGCAGCCAAGGTCCAGGGGGAGCCTATGGCTACACCTTC; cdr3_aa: CASSQGPGGAYGYTF
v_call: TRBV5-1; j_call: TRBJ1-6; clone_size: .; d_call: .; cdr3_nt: TGCGCCAGCAGCTTGGAGGTCCCAGCTTCGAATTCACCCCTCCACTTT; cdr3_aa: CASSLEVPASNSPLHF
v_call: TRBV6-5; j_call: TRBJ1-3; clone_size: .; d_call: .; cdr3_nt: TGTGCCAGCAGTTACTCTCGCCAGGGTAGCACCATATATTTT; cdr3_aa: CASSYSRQGSTIYF
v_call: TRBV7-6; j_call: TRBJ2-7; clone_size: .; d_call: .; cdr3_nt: TGTGCCAGCATCAAATCGTTGCAGGTTGGTATTGTGAGGGAGCAGTACTTC; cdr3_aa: CASIKSLQVGIVREQYF
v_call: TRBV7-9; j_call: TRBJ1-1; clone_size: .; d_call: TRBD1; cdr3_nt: TGTGCCAGCAGCACCGGACAGGGGGCGAACACTGAAGCTTTCTTT; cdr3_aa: CASSTGQGANTEAFF
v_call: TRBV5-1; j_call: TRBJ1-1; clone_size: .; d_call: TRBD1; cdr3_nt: TGCGCCAGCAGCTCAACGGGACAGCCCACTGAAGCTTTCTTT; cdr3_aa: CASSSTGQPTEAFF
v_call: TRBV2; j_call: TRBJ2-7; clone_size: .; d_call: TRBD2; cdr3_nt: TGTGCCAGCAGTGGACTAGCGGGAGTGATCTACGAGCAGTACTTC; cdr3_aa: CASSGLAGVIYEQYF
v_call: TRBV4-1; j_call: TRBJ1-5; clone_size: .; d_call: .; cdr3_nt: TGCGCCAGCAGCCATCTGACGGCGGATAGCAATCAGCCCCAGCATTTT; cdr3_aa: CASSHLTADSNQPQHF